What follows describes a single T cell receptor beta chain. The antigen is not known. The data are from a study of CD8+CD57+ T cells in acquired aplastic anemia. Across the study: Recorded DNA amounts for sorted CD4+ and CD8+ cells had an average of 3.2 ug. General study findings and limits: Patients and controls shared under 35 CD8+ CDR3 sequences, which appeared highly expressed in patients and within their immunodominant clones.

CDR3 and TCR beta VDJ profiling relied on genomic DNA as the template. TCRdb recomputed calls from the reads with MiXCR, one row per CDR3 protein. The data contain roughly 180,000 distinct CDR3 sequences, around 60% of them singletons. Individuals selected for sequencing had exhibited CD8+CD57+ cell expansion on flow cytometry. CDR1 KGHDR and CDR2 SFDVKD come from the germline V gene. This CDR3 has 13 amino acids. The V gene lost 5 bases and the J gene lost 2 bases, with 6 bases spanning the gap. This chain links TRBV24-1 with TRBJ1-5; perhaps TRBD1 as D (5 bases). This sequence was found in a human donor with aplastic anemia. Sequenced material: sorted CD4+, CD8+, or CD8+CD57+ T cells (not recorded which) from PBMCs. As DNA, the CDR3 is TGTGCCACCAGTGGAGGGGGCAATCAGCCCCAGCATTTT. The encoded protein is CATSGGGNQPQHF.